These 21 T cell receptor beta chains were sequenced from one sample in a study of OX40 agonist ivuxolimab in advanced cancers. TCRdb keeps only in-frame clones here, not all; method: immunoSEQ multiplex PCR. Here the sample spans 57,000 or so clones, 70% to 90% being singletons. Source: CD4+ or CD8+ T cells sorted from blood, taken in a trial of the OX40 agonist ivuxolimab. These receptors were collected from an adult with an advanced solid tumor such as melanoma, head and neck, liver or kidney cancer.

V is TRBV19 and J is TRBJ2-7, with D uncertain. The CDR3 is made up of 14 amino acids. The V gene lost 5 bases and the J gene lost 0 bases, with 11 bases spanning the gap. Germline CDR1 and CDR2: LNHDA and SQIVND (reference sequence). CDR3 sequence reads: CASSPVLGSYEQYF. The DNA of the CDR3 is TGTGCCAGTAGTCCCGTACTCGGCTCCTACGAGCAGTACTTC.

J is TRBJ2-7 and V is TRBV7-2; TRBD2 matches at 10 bases. From germline, CDR1 is SGHTA and CDR2 FQGNSA. The V segment lost 7 bases and the J segment 2 bases; nucleotides outside the gene matches: 5. CDR3 size: 14 residues. CDR3 in amino acids: CASTLAGATYEQYF. The DNA for the CDR3 is TGTGCCAGCACGCTAGCGGGAGCTACCTACGAGCAGTACTTC.

This chain joins TRBV28 and TRBJ2-7; TRBD2 is a possible D gene (6 bases). V was trimmed by 5 bases and J by 4 bases, leaving 18 bases between them. The CDR3 consists of 15 residues. The germline V gene has CDR1 MDHEN and CDR2 SYDVKM. The CDR3 sequence is CASSPTGTLNYEQYF. The CDR3, as DNA: TGTGCCAGCAGTCCCACCGGGACTTTAAATTACGAGCAGTACTTC.

The chain has TRBV10-3 and TRBJ2-3, with 11 positions matching TRBD1. The V gene end was trimmed by 10 bases and the J gene end by 8 bases; junction bases not matched to a gene: 17. CDR3 size: 16 residues. Looked up from germline, CDR1 is ENHRY and CDR2 is SYGVKD. The CDR3 sequence is CATATGTGGSRGTQYF. The CDR3 nucleotides are TGTGCCACAGCCACCGGGACAGGGGGGTCGAGAGGTACGCAGTATTTT.

As DNA, the CDR3 is TGTGCCAGCAGGCTGCGACTAGCCACTTCTTACGAGCAGTACTTC. It is translated as CASRLRLATSYEQYF. This sequence joins TRBV6-6 and TRBJ2-7, with 7 bases aligning to TRBD2. The length of the CDR3 is 15 residues. From germline, CDR1 is MNHNY and CDR2 SVGAGI (reference sequence). The V segment lost 6 bases and the J segment 4 bases; nucleotides outside the gene matches: 12.

The sample holds a few counts of this clone. The V and J genes are TRBV15 and TRBJ1-2; D might be TRBD1 (6 bases). Germline V gene sequence: CDR1 LNHNV, CDR2 YYDKDF (reference sequence). Deletions cut 3 bases from V and 5 bases from J, with 7 bases between. This CDR3 has 12 residues. CDR3: CATSSGQYGYTF. The CDR3, as DNA: TGTGCCACCAGCAGTGGACAGTATGGCTACACCTTC.

J is TRBJ2-4 and V is TRBV11-3; 7 nucleotides match TRBD2. The CDR3 is made up of 16 amino acids. Germline values: CDR1 SGHNT, CDR2 YENEEA. The V and J ends lost 3 bases and 0 bases, in that order; junction bases with no gene match: 5. CDR3 DNA: TGTGCCAGCAGCTTTCGGGGGGTGGGAGCCAAAAACATTCAGTACTTC. Amino acids: CASSFRGVGAKNIQYF.

This clone was detected once. This chain links TRBV5-6 with TRBJ1-6, with a possible D match to TRBD1 (6 bases). CDR1 and CDR2 from the germline V gene are SGHDT and YYEEEE. Trimming shortened V by 2 bases and J by 7 bases, and 7 bases separated the two germline ends. The CDR3 is made up of 13 amino acids. DNA of the CDR3: TGTGCCAGCAGCTTTGACAGGAATTCACCCCTCCACTTT. Its protein is CASSFDRNSPLHF. Filled out from reference TRBV5-6 and TRBJ1-6, the complete variable domain reads DAGVTQSPTHLIKTRGQQVTLRCSPKSGHDTVSWYQQALGQGPQFIFQYYEEEERQRGNFPDRFSGHQFPNYSSELNVNALLLGDSALYLCASSFDRNSPLHFGNGTRLTVT.

The chain recombines TRBV7-9 with TRBJ2-1; 9 bases agree with TRBD1. The trim removed 11 bases at V and 4 bases at J, leaving 18 bases unmatched. Germline V gene sequence: CDR1 SEHNR, CDR2 FQNEAQ (reference sequence). The CDR3 sequence is 17 residues long. CDR3 amino acids: CASQPSTTGGLYNEQFF. DNA for the CDR3: TGTGCCTCTCAACCCTCGACGACAGGGGGACTGTACAATGAGCAGTTCTTC.

The chain joins TRBV5-8 to TRBJ2-5, with 14 bases matching TRBD2. After removal of 4 bases from V and 5 bases from J, the junction contained 13 bases not matched to a gene. The CDR3 is 18 residues long. Germline V gene lookup returns CDR1 SGHTS and CDR2 YDEGEE. The CDR3 loop reads CASSTGLAGGPVSETQYF. The CDR3 coding sequence is TGTGCCAGCAGCACAGGACTAGCGGGAGGTCCGGTATCCGAGACCCAGTACTTC.

The genes are TRBV19 and TRBJ2-1, with 9 bases identical to TRBD2. Germline lookup yields CDR1 LNHDA and CDR2 SQIVND (reference sequence). V shed 2 bases, J shed 10 bases, and the junction held 6 bases outside the gene matches. The CDR3 is 14 amino acids. This CDR3 reads CASSIQSGTSEQFF. CDR3 bases: TGTGCCAGTAGTATACAATCTGGGACTAGCGAGCAGTTCTTC.

The chain joins TRBV5-4 to TRBJ2-2; 7 bases map to TRBD2. Trimming at V came to 1 base and at J to 1 base, leaving 4 bases not matched to a gene. The CDR3 consists of 16 residues. Germline CDR1 SGHNT, CDR2 YYREEE (reference sequence). The chain's CDR3 is CASSLRASGNTGELFF. DNA for the CDR3: TGTGCCAGCAGCTTGAGGGCTAGCGGGAACACCGGGGAGCTGTTTTTT.

This clone appeared a few times. The chain carries TRBV13 and TRBJ2-7; no reliable D call. From germline, CDR1 is PRHDT and CDR2 FYEKMQ (reference sequence). V was pared by 2 bases and J by 2 bases, with 7 bases between. CDR3 length equals 13 residues. The CDR3 bases are TGTGCCAGCAGCTTATCAAGACCCTACGAGCAGTACTTC. This gives the protein CASSLSRPYEQYF.

This sequence joins TRBV28 and TRBJ1-5, with 10 bases lining up with TRBD1. The CDR3 spans 15 residues. Germline values: CDR1 MDHEN, CDR2 SYDVKM. V was pared by 6 bases and J by 6 bases, with 8 bases of the junction left unmatched. The CDR3: CASSPRDRGVQPQHF. CDR3 bases: TGTGCCAGCAGCCCCCGGGACAGGGGTGTTCAGCCCCAGCATTTT.

J is TRBJ2-7 and V is TRBV6-1; 10 nucleotides line up with TRBD1. The CDR3 consists of 14 residues. CDR1 and CDR2 (germline): MNHNS, SASEGT. V was clipped by 5 bases and J by 9 bases; unmatched bases: 10. CDR3 sequence: CASSNTGTGDLQYF. The CDR3 DNA reads TGTGCCAGCAGTAACACCGGGACAGGGGATCTGCAGTACTTC.

This chain joins TRBV4-3 and TRBJ2-6; 9 bases align to TRBD1. This CDR3 comprises 16 residues. Germline CDR1 LGHNA, CDR2 YSLEER. The ends lost 1 base at V and 9 bases at J; junction bases unmatched: 7. CDR3 in DNA: TGCGCCAGCAGCCAAGGGACAGGGGTGGGCTTCAACGTCCTGACTTTC. Its protein is CASSQGTGVGFNVLTF.

The chain uses TRBV28 and TRBJ2-7; 7 bases align to TRBD1. The V and J ends lost 5 bases and 2 bases, in that order; junction bases with no gene match: 6. This CDR3 has 14 amino acids. Germline CDR1 MDHEN, CDR2 SYDVKM. CDR3 amino acids: CASSAAGQAYEQYF. DNA for the CDR3: TGTGCCAGCAGTGCCGCCGGACAGGCCTACGAGCAGTACTTC.

This chain connects TRBV4-2 to TRBJ1-4; D is perhaps TRBD1 (5 bases). The germline CDR1 and CDR2 sequences are LGHNA and YNFKEQ. The CDR3 totals 14 residues. With 8 bases removed from V and 4 bases from J, the gap between germline ends came to 14 bases. The CDR3 coding sequence is TGTGCCAGCGGAGGGACGGAGAATAATGAAAAACTGTTTTTT. This sequence encodes CASGGTENNEKLFF.

The DNA for the CDR3 is TGTGCCAGCTCACCAGACATTGGCCACGAGCAGTACTTC. This gives the protein CASSPDIGHEQYF. The chain has TRBV18 and TRBJ2-7; D is unclear. The ends were cut back, 2 bases at V and 5 bases at J, with 10 bases in the middle. CDR3 length: 13 residues. Germline V gene data show CDR1 as KGHSH and CDR2 as LQKENI.

This chain joins TRBV4-3 and TRBJ2-3; D uncertain. Per the germline V gene, CDR1 is LGHNA and CDR2 is YSLEER. The CDR3 loop spans 14 amino acids. V dropped 0 bases and J dropped 2 bases, with 6 bases sitting between them. The CDR3 spells CASSQEMATDTQYF. CDR3 DNA sequence: TGCGCCAGCAGCCAAGAGATGGCCACAGATACGCAGTATTTT.

This sequence joins TRBV10-3 and TRBJ2-7, with 7 positions matching TRBD1. The CDR3 has 14 amino acids. Germline V gene sequence: CDR1 ENHRY, CDR2 SYGVKD. The trim removed 6 bases at V and 5 bases at J, leaving 10 bases unmatched. The chain's CDR3 is CAIREPGQSNEQYF. The CDR3 DNA sequence: TGTGCCATCAGGGAACCGGGACAGTCGAACGAGCAGTACTTC.